Given below is one TCR beta chain in context. The authors' processing: Researchers report that nucleated cell counts were estimated from reference gene primer amplification. Profiled with immunoSEQ multiplex PCR; TCRdb holds only in-frame clones, not every one. D and trimming were read from the DNA, whereas the V and J calls and clone size are those reported in that table. Among around 150,000 clones, approximately 80% were seen once, and the ten largest hold about 5.8%. CDR3 length equals 15 residues. The trim removed 7 bases at V and 3 bases at J, leaving 10 bases unmatched. Germline CDR1 and CDR2: LNHDA and SQIVND (reference sequence). This sample is part of a study of blood T cell repertoires in COVID-19.

This clonotype originated in a human donor in a cohort sampled during active COVID-19. The V call is TRBV19, the J call TRBJ2-3; 7 bases line up with TRBD1. The specimen sequenced was peripheral blood. The CDR3 region has the DNA TGTGCCAGTACCCCTCGGACAGGCGGGACAGATACGCAGTATTTT. It is translated as CASTPRTGGTDTQYF.